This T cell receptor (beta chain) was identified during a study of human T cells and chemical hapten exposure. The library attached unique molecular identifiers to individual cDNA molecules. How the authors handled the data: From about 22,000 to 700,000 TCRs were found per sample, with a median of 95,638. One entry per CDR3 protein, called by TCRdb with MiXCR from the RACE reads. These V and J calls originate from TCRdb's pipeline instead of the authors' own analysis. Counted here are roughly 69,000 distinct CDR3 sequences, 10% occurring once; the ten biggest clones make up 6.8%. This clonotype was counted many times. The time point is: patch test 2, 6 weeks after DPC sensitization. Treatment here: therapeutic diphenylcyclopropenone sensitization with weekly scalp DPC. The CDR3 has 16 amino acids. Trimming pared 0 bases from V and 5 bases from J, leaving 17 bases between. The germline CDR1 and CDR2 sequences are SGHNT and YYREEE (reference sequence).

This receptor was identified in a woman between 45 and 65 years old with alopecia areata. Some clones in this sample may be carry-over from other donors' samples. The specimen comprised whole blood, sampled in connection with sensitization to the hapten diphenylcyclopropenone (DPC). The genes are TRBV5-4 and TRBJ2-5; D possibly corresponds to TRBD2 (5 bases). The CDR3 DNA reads TGTGCCAGCAGCTTGGTTGGCGGGTCGGGATCGGAGACCCAGTACTTC. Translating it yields CASSLVGGSGSETQYF. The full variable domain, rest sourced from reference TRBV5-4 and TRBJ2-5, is ETGVTQSPTHLIKTRGQQVTLRCSSQSGHNTVSWYQQALGQGPQFIFQYYREEENGRGNFPPRFSGLQFPNYSSELNVNALELDDSALYLCASSLVGGSGSETQYFGPGTRLLVL.